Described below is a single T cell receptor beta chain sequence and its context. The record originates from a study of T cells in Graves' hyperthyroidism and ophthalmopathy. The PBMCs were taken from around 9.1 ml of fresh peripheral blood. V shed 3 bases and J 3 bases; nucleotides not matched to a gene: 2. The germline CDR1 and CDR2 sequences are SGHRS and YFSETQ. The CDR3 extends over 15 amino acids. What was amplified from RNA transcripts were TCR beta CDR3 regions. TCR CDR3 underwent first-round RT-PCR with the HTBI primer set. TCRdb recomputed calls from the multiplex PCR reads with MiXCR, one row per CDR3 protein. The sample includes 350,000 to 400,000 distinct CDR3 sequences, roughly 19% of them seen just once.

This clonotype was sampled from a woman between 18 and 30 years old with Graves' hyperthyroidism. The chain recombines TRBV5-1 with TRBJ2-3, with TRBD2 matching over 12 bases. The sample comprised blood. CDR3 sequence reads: CASSSLAGGTDTQYF. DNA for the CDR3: TGCGCCAGCAGCTCCCTAGCGGGGGGGACAGATACGCAGTATTTT.